Each of the 22 T cell receptor beta chains below was sequenced from the same sample in a study of cytomegalovirus exposure and HLA in healthy donors. Primers for the PCR totalled 60 Vbeta and 13 Jbeta. Assay used: immunoSEQ multiplex PCR; TCRdb lists only in-frame clones, some missing. The data show around 190,000 clones, with roughly 90% seen just once and around 1% held by the top ten. Sequencing was carried out using PBMCs. These receptors were obtained from a boy aged 2 to 9 in good health and CMV-seronegative.

Only a few counts were recorded for this clone. This CDR3 reads CATRDTGTGQFF. CDR3 bases: TGTGCCACTAGGGATACCGGAACGGGGCAGTTCTTC. V gene TRBV19 combines with J gene TRBJ2-1; D is unclear. The V gene lost 10 bases and the J gene lost 12 bases, with 19 bases spanning the gap. From germline, CDR1 is LNHDA and CDR2 SQIVND (reference sequence). The CDR3 sequence is 12 residues long.

The chain is built from TRBV27 and TRBJ1-2, with D hard to call. V shed 2 bases and J shed 5 bases, with 15 bases lying between them. The germline gives CDR1 MNHEY, CDR2 SMNVEV (reference sequence). The CDR3 contains 15 residues. The CDR3 region is CASSLTGKLGYGYTF. CDR3 bases: TGTGCCAGCAGTTTAACGGGGAAATTGGGATATGGCTACACCTTC.

A single count supports this clone. The chain has TRBV19 and TRBJ1-2; the D gene is possibly TRBD1 (5 bases). The germline CDR1 and CDR2 sequences are LNHDA and SQIVND (reference sequence). The length of the CDR3 is 14 residues. V lost 6 bases and J lost 3, with 14 bases in between. The CDR3 coding sequence is TGTGCCAGTAGGGCAGGGAAAGCCGACTATGGCTACACCTTC. Translation gives CASRAGKADYGYTF.

This clone has a single count. The chain is built from TRBV18 and TRBJ1-2, with D maybe TRBD1 (5 bases). CDR1 and CDR2 (germline): KGHSH, LQKENI. Trimming took 0 bases from V and 3 from J, leaving 8 bases between them. The CDR3 contains 14 residues. The CDR3 loop reads CASSPPSRDYGYTF. CDR3 bases: TGTGCCAGCTCACCACCGTCCAGGGACTATGGCTACACCTTC.

The chain joins TRBV19 to TRBJ1-6, with 8 bases aligning to TRBD1. Per the germline V gene, CDR1 is LNHDA and CDR2 is SQIVND (reference sequence). The ends lost 4 bases at V and 12 bases at J; junction bases unmatched: 14. CDR3 size: 16 residues. CDR3 DNA sequence: TGTGCCAGTAGTACCTCCCGGACAGGGAATGGAATACCCCTCCACTTT. Translating gives CASSTSRTGNGIPLHF.

V usage is TRBV9 and J usage is TRBJ1-6, with 8 bases fitting TRBD1. V was clipped by 0 bases and J by 0 bases; unmatched bases: 2. Germline V gene lookup returns CDR1 SGDLS and CDR2 YYNGEE. This CDR3 contains 17 residues. CDR3 DNA: TGTGCCAGCAGCGTAGGACAGGGGAGCTCCTATAATTCACCCCTCCACTTT. Translating it yields CASSVGQGSSYNSPLHF.

The V gene is TRBV5-1, the J gene TRBJ2-5, with 10 bases fitting TRBD2. CDR3 size: 16 residues. With 2 bases clipped from V and 4 bases from J, the junction kept 8 bases outside the gene matches. Germline V gene lookup returns CDR1 SGHRS and CDR2 YFSETQ. The CDR3 spells CASSFLKREGVETQYF. The DNA of the CDR3 is TGCGCCAGCAGCTTTTTAAAGCGGGAGGGTGTAGAGACCCAGTACTTC. The whole variable domain, remainder taken from reference TRBV5-1 and TRBJ2-5, is KAGVTQTPRYLIKTRGQQVTLSCSPISGHRSVSWYQQTPGQGLQFLFEYFSETQRNKGNFPGRFSGRQFSNSRSEMNVSTLELGDSALYLCASSFLKREGVETQYFGPGTRLLVL.

This chain connects TRBV4-1 to TRBJ2-7, with D tentatively TRBD2 (5 bases). The CDR3 has 13 amino acids. CDR1 MGHRA and CDR2 YSYEKL come from the germline V gene. V was cut by 5 bases and J by 2 bases, with 10 bases left in between. In nucleotides, the CDR3 is TGCGCCAGCAGCTCCAGCGGTACCTACGAGCAGTACTTC. It specifies CASSSSGTYEQYF.

V gene TRBV5-1 combines with J gene TRBJ1-1; 7 nucleotides match TRBD1. In germline, CDR1 is SGHRS, CDR2 YFSETQ. The ends lost 2 bases at V and 2 bases at J; junction bases unmatched: 9. The CDR3 is made up of 16 amino acids. CDR3 sequence reads: CASSLGRGDLNTEAFF. The CDR3 coding sequence is TGCGCCAGCAGCTTAGGCAGGGGGGACCTAAACACTGAAGCTTTCTTT.

The V gene is TRBV10-3, the J gene TRBJ2-3; the match to TRBD2 covers 7 bases. Trimming cost V 4 bases and J 5 bases; bases outside gene matches: 9. CDR1 and CDR2 from the germline V gene are ENHRY and SYGVKD. The CDR3 is made up of 15 amino acids. CDR3 coding DNA: TGTGCCATCAGTGGGGGATTTCGGGAGGTAGATACGCAGTATTTT. Encoded protein: CAISGGFREVDTQYF.

The chain employs TRBV9 and TRBJ2-1; TRBD2 matches at 10 bases. Germline CDR1 and CDR2: SGDLS and YYNGEE. Trimming at V came to 0 bases and at J to 4 bases, leaving 4 bases not matched to a gene. This CDR3 comprises 16 residues. CDR3: CASSVGSSGGYNEQFF. CDR3 nucleotide sequence: TGTGCCAGCAGCGTAGGTTCTAGCGGGGGTTACAATGAGCAGTTCTTC.

The chain is built from TRBV19 and TRBJ1-1; unclear D gene. V was cut by 9 bases and J by 7 bases, with 15 bases left in between. The CDR3 has 12 residues. Germline CDR1 reads LNHDA; CDR2 reads SQIVND (reference sequence). The CDR3 nucleotides are TGTGCCAGCCTTGAACCCGGGAGTGAAGCTTTCTTT. This sequence encodes CASLEPGSEAFF.

The chain joins TRBV6-5 to TRBJ1-1, with 8 positions matching TRBD1. The CDR3 is 15 amino acids. In germline, CDR1 is MNHEY, CDR2 SVGAGI. Trimming cost V 4 bases and J 2 bases; bases outside gene matches: 6. The CDR3 protein is CASSSLTGGNTEAFF. The CDR3, as DNA: TGTGCCAGCAGTTCCCTCACAGGGGGTAACACTGAAGCTTTCTTT.

V is TRBV28 and J is TRBJ1-2; TRBD1 aligns across 9 bases. Trimming cost V 4 bases and J 7 bases; bases outside gene matches: 7. The CDR3 length is 14 residues. Germline CDR1 and CDR2: MDHEN and SYDVKM. The CDR3 sequence is CASSSGTGFFGYTF. The CDR3 coding sequence is TGTGCCAGCAGTTCCGGGACAGGGTTTTTTGGCTACACCTTC.

This clone was seen a single time. This CDR3 reads CASSDSIAGGTDTQYF. CDR3 DNA: TGTGCCAGCAGTGATTCAATAGCGGGAGGAACAGATACGCAGTATTTT. The chain links TRBV25-1 to TRBJ2-3; 10 bases match TRBD2. CDR1 is MGHDK and CDR2 is SYGVNS in the germline V gene. Trimming cost V 3 bases and J 3 bases; bases outside gene matches: 6. The CDR3 totals 16 residues. The variable domain in full, completed from reference TRBV25-1 and TRBJ2-3, reads EADIYQTPRYLVIGTGKKITLECSQTMGHDKMYWYQQDPGMELHLIHYSYGVNSTEKGDLSSESTVSRIRTEHFPLTLESARPSHTSQYLCASSDSIAGGTDTQYFGPGTRLTVL.

This clone appeared a single time. DNA of the CDR3: TGTGCCAGCAGCCTCGGAATGGTTGAGGCAGATACGCAGTATTTT. It is translated as CASSLGMVEADTQYF. The J gene is TRBJ2-3, the V gene TRBV9; no clear D. The CDR3 totals 15 residues. CDR1 and CDR2 from the germline V gene are SGDLS and YYNGEE. The germline V and J ends were trimmed by 4 bases and 4 bases, with 16 bases remaining between them.

Details on this clone: The junction shows a germline mismatch at one end, possibly a read error. The chain recombines TRBV11-2 with TRBJ1-4, with 8 bases that match TRBD1. This CDR3 has 14 residues. CDR1 and CDR2 from the germline V gene are SGHAT and FQNNGV. In DNA form, the CDR3 reads TGTGCCAGCAGCTTCGGACAGGGAAATGGAAAACTGTTTTTT. Residues: CASSFGQGNGKLFF.

This clone was seen only a few times. The chain combines TRBV6-5 with TRBJ1-2, with D possibly TRBD1 on 5 matching bases. CDR1 MNHEY and CDR2 SVGAGI come from the germline V gene. The CDR3 sequence is 14 residues long. Trimming removed 4 bases at V and 4 bases at J, with 13 bases between. CDR3 coding DNA: TGTGCCAGCAGTTTCTCGACAGCCCCCTATGGCTACACCTTC. This translates into CASSFSTAPYGYTF.

The V and J genes are TRBV29-1 and TRBJ1-2; D gene uncertain. V was cut by 2 bases and J by 6 bases, with 13 bases left in between. Germline-derived CDR1 and CDR2 are SQVTM and ANQGSEA. The length of the CDR3 is 13 residues. The CDR3 DNA sequence: TGCAGCGTTGAATGGAGATCTCGACATGGCTACACCTTC. Translated: CSVEWRSRHGYTF.

To note about this clone: An end of the junction does not agree with germline; a read error may underlie this. The V call is TRBV7-9, the J call TRBJ1-5; maybe TRBD1 (5 bases). The CDR3 is made up of 14 amino acids. Germline assignment: CDR1 SEHNR and CDR2 FQNEAQ (reference sequence). The DNA for the CDR3 is TGTTCCAGCAGCTTAGACAGCTTGAATCAGCCCCAGCATTTT. Amino acids: CSSSLDSLNQPQHF.

This clone was seen a handful of times. The chain couples TRBV15 to TRBJ1-2; 8 positions match TRBD1. The CDR3 spans 13 residues. Germline loops: CDR1 LNHNV, CDR2 YYDKDF (reference sequence). V was clipped by 8 bases and J by 3 bases; unmatched bases: 5. CDR3 bases: TGTGCCACCCAAGACAGGGGTTACTATGGCTACACCTTC. This sequence encodes CATQDRGYYGYTF. Supplemented by reference TRBV15 and TRBJ1-2, the full variable domain reads DAMVIQNPRYQVTQFGKPVTLSCSQTLNHNVMYWYQQKSSQAPKLLFHYYDKDFNNEADTPDNFQSRRPNTSFCFLDIRSPGLGDTAMYLCATQDRGYYGYTFGSGTRLTVV.

This rearrangement joins TRBV7-9 to TRBJ1-2; the match to TRBD1 covers 7 bases. V shed 5 bases and J 1 base; nucleotides not matched to a gene: 4. Germline assignment: CDR1 SEHNR and CDR2 FQNEAQ (reference sequence). The CDR3 length is 14 residues. The CDR3 protein is CASSVGQVNYGYTF. CDR3 nucleotides: TGTGCCAGCAGCGTAGGACAGGTTAACTATGGCTACACCTTC.